Below, 7 T cell receptor beta chains from the same sample are listed, as sequenced in a study of response to subunit inactivated influenza vaccine. One entry per CDR3 protein results from TCRdb running MiXCR on the RT-PCR reads. This table has roughly 760,000 distinct CDR3 sequences, less than 25% appearing once. The specimen comprised PBMCs from blood, sampled 4 to 6 days after vaccination. These receptors were obtained from a middle-aged man who received an inactivated influenza vaccine.

V and J are TRBV28 and TRBJ2-2, with no clear D. This CDR3 contains 13 residues. The germline CDR1 and CDR2 sequences are MDHEN and SYDVKM. V was cut by 7 bases and J by 4 bases, with 10 bases left in between. CDR3 amino acids: CASISSGTGELFF. The DNA for the CDR3 is TGTGCCAGCATCAGTTCAGGCACCGGGGAGCTGTTTTTT.

The chain is built from TRBV6-2 or TRBV6-3 and TRBJ2-4, with 8 positions matching TRBD1. Germline V gene sequence: CDR1 MNHEY, CDR2 SVGEGT. The CDR3 is 13 residues long. Unmatched junction bases numbered 7, after V lost 6 bases and J lost 9 bases. CDR3 sequence (DNA): TGTGCCAGCAGCCCGGGACAGGCCGGCATTCAGTACTTC. This sequence encodes CASSPGQAGIQYF.

This chain links TRBV6-2 or TRBV6-3 with TRBJ1-1, with D maybe TRBD1 (5 bases). The germline CDR1 and CDR2 sequences are MNHEY and SVGEGT. Trimming removed 3 bases at V and 2 bases at J, with 10 bases between. This CDR3 is built from 14 residues. The CDR3 reads CASSYRGANTEAFF. The CDR3 DNA sequence: TGTGCCAGCAGTTATAGGGGCGCAAACACTGAAGCTTTCTTT.

This clonotype turned up a few times. The V and J genes are TRBV3-1 and TRBJ2-7; possible D gene TRBD1, 5 bases. Germline lookup yields CDR1 LGHDT and CDR2 YNNKEL (reference sequence). V dropped 6 bases and J dropped 7 bases, with 19 bases sitting between them. CDR3 size: 14 residues. This CDR3 reads CASRQSGLGVEQYF. The CDR3 DNA reads TGTGCCAGCAGACAATCAGGTTTAGGGGTTGAGCAGTACTTC.

V is TRBV10-3 and J is TRBJ2-7; no definite D call. There are 12 residues in the CDR3. Germline-derived CDR1 and CDR2 are ENHRY and SYGVKD. V lost 4 bases, J lost 3 bases, and 7 bases lay in between. The DNA for the CDR3 is TGTGCCATCAGTGGGGTCAGCTACGAGCAGTACTTC. Its translation: CAISGVSYEQYF.

This clonotype has only a few counts. The chain combines TRBV12-3 or TRBV12-4 with TRBJ2-1; tentative D call: TRBD2 (7 bases). V dropped 6 bases and J dropped 1 base, with 16 bases sitting between them. The CDR3 has 16 residues. CDR3 region: CASRGGGQMSYNEQFF. Here the CDR3 DNA reads TGTGCCAGCAGAGGGGGGGGCCAAATGTCCTACAATGAGCAGTTCTTC.

Only a few counts were recorded for this clonotype. The rearrangement uses TRBV28 and TRBJ1-1, with D uncertain. The CDR3 has 13 amino acids. Germline CDR1 is MDHEN and CDR2 is SYDVKM. Trimming shortened V by 7 bases and J by 0 bases, and 9 bases separated the two germline ends. Written as DNA, the CDR3 is TGTGCCAGCATCCGGGAGTTGAACACTGAAGCTTTCTTT. Translated: CASIRELNTEAFF.